This T cell receptor beta chain was identified in a study of control samples from healthy donors and cancer patients. Using immunoSEQ multiplex PCR, the repertoire was profiled, and TCRdb retains in-frame clones only, with some absent. The sample shows under 200,000 clones, 91% of them seen only once. This CDR3 contains 15 residues. The V gene's germline CDR1 is MGHRA and CDR2 YSYEKL. V dropped 0 bases and J dropped 7; count of bases not matched to a gene: 3. The TCR originated in a woman aged 25 to 39 in good health. Sequences were obtained from blood. V usage is TRBV4-1 and J usage is TRBJ2-1, with 10 bases that match TRBD2. CDR3 coding DNA: TGCGCCAGCAGCCAAGAGGCTAGCGGGGGAAATGAGCAGTTCTTC. As protein: CASSQEASGGNEQFF.